The present T cell receptor (beta chain) was sequenced within a study of blood T cell repertoires in COVID-19. Study details: COVID-19 samples collected from the United States, Italy and Spain covered acute and convalescent phases. T cells, B-cell-depleted T cells, or PBMCs supplied cDNA or gDNA.

Per the original methods: Researchers report that nucleated cell counts were estimated from reference gene primer amplification. Some clones are missing from TCRdb's copy, which holds only in-frame ones; the method was immunoSEQ multiplex PCR. Clone size and V and J calls were adopted from that table, with D and trimming inferred from the DNA. The table lists roughly 100,000 clones, roughly nine tenths of them singletons. CDR1 SGHRS and CDR2 YFSETQ come from the germline V gene. The CDR3 totals 17 residues. V was clipped by 3 bases and J by 3 bases; unmatched bases: 11. The sequence derives from a human donor in a cohort sampled during active COVID-19. The gene calls are TRBV5-1 and TRBJ2-3; TRBD2 matches 9 bases. Sequenced input: peripheral blood. The chain's CDR3 is CASSSTFRGGGTDTQYF. The CDR3 DNA follows: TGCGCCAGCAGCTCGACTTTTCGCGGGGGGGGTACAGATACGCAGTATTTT.